Below are 10 T cell receptor beta chains sequenced from a single sample in a study of technical replicates of blood from a handful of donors. TCRdb's copy holds only in-frame clones and misses some; the assay was immunoSEQ multiplex PCR. The table lists approximately 76,000 clones, 91% of them singletons, with 0.2% to 0.25% in the top ten. The sample comprised T cells isolated from PBMCs. The receptors come from a human donor in good health.

The rearrangement links TRBV5-4 to TRBJ1-1, with 7 bases identical to TRBD1. CDR3 size: 15 residues. After removal of 4 bases from V and 1 base from J, the junction contained 7 bases not matched to a gene. The germline CDR1 and CDR2 sequences are SGHNT and YYREEE (reference sequence). CDR3 bases: TGTGCCAGCAGCGTGGACAGGAGAGAGAACACTGAAGCTTTCTTT. It is translated as CASSVDRRENTEAFF.

This clone was detected only once. The V call is TRBV9, the J call TRBJ2-5; 12 nucleotides agree with TRBD2. V lost 3 bases, J lost 2 bases, and 2 bases stayed unmatched. This CDR3 has 15 amino acids. Per germline, CDR1 SGDLS and CDR2 YYNGEE. This chain's CDR3 is CASSDGLAGQETQYF. DNA for the CDR3: TGTGCCAGCAGCGATGGACTAGCGGGGCAAGAGACCCAGTACTTC.

The rearrangement links TRBV19 to TRBJ1-2; no firm D call. This CDR3 has 13 amino acids. Trimming pared 3 bases from V and 0 bases from J, leaving 5 bases between. CDR1 is LNHDA and CDR2 is SQIVND in the germline V gene (reference sequence). Written as DNA, the CDR3 is TGTGCCAGTAGTATTACTCCTAACTATGGCTACACCTTC. This sequence encodes CASSITPNYGYTF.

For the CDR3, the DNA is TGCGCCAGCAGCCAAGCGGGAGCCGGATCCTTCTATGGCTACACCTTC. Amino acid sequence: CASSQAGAGSFYGYTF. The rearrangement links TRBV4-1 to TRBJ1-2; D gene uncertain. V was pared by 1 base and J by 4 bases, with 16 bases between. The CDR3 is 16 residues long. Looked up from germline, CDR1 is MGHRA and CDR2 is YSYEKL.

The chain recombines TRBV9 with TRBJ1-2, with D unclear. V lost 4 bases and J lost 10, with 17 bases in between. The germline V gene encodes CDR1 SGDLS and CDR2 YYNGEE. The CDR3 runs to 13 residues. CDR3: CASSPPPAGTYTF. CDR3 bases: TGTGCCAGCAGCCCCCCCCCGGCAGGTACCTACACCTTC.

The V call is TRBV7-9, the J call TRBJ2-1, with D possibly TRBD1 on 6 matching bases. The V and J ends lost 4 bases and 6 bases respectively, with 10 bases between them. This CDR3 is built from 13 residues. Germline CDR1 SEHNR, CDR2 FQNEAQ (reference sequence). In DNA form, the CDR3 reads TGTGCCAGCAGCTCCGGGACACCCAATGAGCAGTTCTTC. It translates to CASSSGTPNEQFF. The full variable domain, completed using reference TRBV7-9 and TRBJ2-1, is DTGVSQNPRHKITKRGQNVTFRCDPISEHNRLYWYRQTLGQGPEFLTYFQNEAQLEKSRLLSDRFSAERPKGSFSTLEIQRTEQGDSAMYLCASSSGTPNEQFFGPGTRLTVL.

The chain joins TRBV19 to TRBJ1-4; D may be TRBD1 (5 bases). The CDR3 runs 15 residues. V shed 4 bases and J shed 0 bases, with 9 bases lying between them. The germline V gene encodes CDR1 LNHDA and CDR2 SQIVND (reference sequence). CDR3: CASSTRVTTNEKLFF. CDR3 in DNA: TGTGCCAGTAGTACCAGGGTAACAACTAATGAAAAACTGTTTTTT.

The chain carries TRBV7-6 and TRBJ2-1; D is ambiguous. Trimming cost V 9 bases and J 5 bases, with 8 bases left between them. This CDR3 comprises 11 residues. Per the germline V gene, CDR1 is SGHVS and CDR2 is FNYEAQ. CDR3 DNA: TGTGCCAGTCGACGGGACAATGAGCAGTTCTTC. This sequence encodes CASRRDNEQFF.

The chain couples TRBV19 to TRBJ1-5; perhaps TRBD1 as D (6 bases). The CDR3 covers 15 residues. The V gene lost 6 bases and the J gene lost 2 bases, with 14 bases spanning the gap. Germline assignment: CDR1 LNHDA and CDR2 SQIVND (reference sequence). Written as DNA, the CDR3 is TGTGCCAGTAGACTTGGGTCAGGGGGCAATCAGCCCCAGCATTTT. This encodes CASRLGSGGNQPQHF.

This clone was found once. V and J are TRBV28 and TRBJ2-7, with 11 bases lining up with TRBD2. CDR1 is MDHEN, CDR2 SYDVKM, per germline. The CDR3 runs 17 residues. The V and J ends lost 5 bases and 5 bases, in that order; junction bases with no gene match: 14. DNA for the CDR3: TGTGCCAGCAGTGCATTCCCCATACTAGCGGGAGTGAACGAGCAGTACTTC. Its protein is CASSAFPILAGVNEQYF.